Included here is one TCR gamma chain sequence, with context. What it recognizes is unknown. The DNA is left out, because the CDR3 cannot be placed on it with certainty; the CDR3 is given as TCRdb lists it. Inclusive of both ends, the CDR3 amounts to 16 amino acids. The data were obtained in a study of gamma delta lymphoproliferative disorders and STAT genes. Study context: The LymphoTrack Dx TCRG Assay amplified gamma chains from at least 50 ng of genomic DNA. Regarding the study as a whole: Patient gamma repertoires clustered apart from healthy controls; delta did not.

PBMCs from patients and controls supplied the genomic DNA for sequencing. Patients who were sequenced were a median approximately 65 years old. TCRdb re-called the multiplex PCR reads through CATT. The table has about 2,200 gamma-chain clones, 8.5% to 10% seen once; the top ten hold 60%. This clonotype originated in a human donor with gamma-delta T-cell large granular lymphocyte leukemia. Sequenced: blood. J gene calling gave no result, while the V gene is TRGV11. TRGV11 falls under the ORF class, with uncertain function. The CDR3 is CTTVPAVNRRHYKKLF.